This TCR beta chain was captured in a study of control samples from healthy donors and cancer patients. Worth noting for this clone: Other DNA sequences of this sample code for an identical CDR3.

TCRdb's copy holds only in-frame clones and misses some; the assay was immunoSEQ multiplex PCR. This table holds approximately 150,000 clones, 90% to 95% found once. This CDR3 spans 15 amino acids. Germline V gives CDR1 MNHEY, CDR2 SVGAGI. V lost 6 bases and J lost 0; bases outside the gene matches: 7. This TCR came from a man in his forties in good health. The chain has TRBV6-5 and TRBJ1-1; 7 nucleotides line up with TRBD1. Sequences were obtained from blood. The DNA of the CDR3 is TGTGCCAGCAGCTCCGGACAGGCCCTGAACACTGAAGCTTTCTTT. Translated: CASSSGQALNTEAFF.